This T cell receptor beta chain was captured by sequencing in a study of OX40 agonist ivuxolimab in advanced cancers. Sequenced by immunoSEQ multiplex PCR; TCRdb stores in-frame clones only, minus some. The table includes 41,000 or so clones, around four fifths detected once. Sequenced material: CD4+ or CD8+ T cells sorted from blood, taken in a trial of the OX40 agonist ivuxolimab. This receptor was identified in an adult with an advanced solid tumor such as melanoma, head and neck, liver or kidney cancer.

CDR3 in amino acids: CASSNRQGYTIYF. The CDR3 DNA sequence: TGTGCCAGCAGCAACCGACAGGGATACACCATATATTTT. The V and J genes are TRBV6-5 and TRBJ1-3; 7 nucleotides match TRBD1. The V segment lost 6 bases and the J segment 8 bases; nucleotides outside the gene matches: 7. The germline gives CDR1 MNHEY, CDR2 SVGAGI. This CDR3 region has 13 residues.